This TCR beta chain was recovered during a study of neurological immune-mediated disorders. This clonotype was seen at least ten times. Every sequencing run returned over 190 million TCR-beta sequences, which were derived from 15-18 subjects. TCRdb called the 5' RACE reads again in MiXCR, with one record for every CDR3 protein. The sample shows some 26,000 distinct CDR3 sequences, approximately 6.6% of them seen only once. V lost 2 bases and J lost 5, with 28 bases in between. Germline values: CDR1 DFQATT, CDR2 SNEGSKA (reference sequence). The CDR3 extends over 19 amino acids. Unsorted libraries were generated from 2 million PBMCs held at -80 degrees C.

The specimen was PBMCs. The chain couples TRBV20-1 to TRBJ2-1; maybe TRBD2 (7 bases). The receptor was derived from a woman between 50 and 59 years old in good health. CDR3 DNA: TGCAGTGCTAGACTTGGTTTCCCGAGGGGGGCGGGGGCGGACAATGAGCAGTTCTTC. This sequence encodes CSARLGFPRGAGADNEQFF.